This passage covers 27 T cell receptor beta chains from one sample sequenced in a study of blood T cell repertoires in COVID-19. Libraries were prepared by immunoSEQ multiplex PCR; TCRdb keeps only in-frame clonotypes and omits some of them. The table lists approximately 200,000 clones, 80% to 90% of them singletons. Sequencing was done on a sample of peripheral blood. All receptors derive from an elderly woman with acute or convalescent COVID-19.

The rearrangement joins TRBV5-4 to TRBJ2-7, with 7 bases matching TRBD1. This CDR3 is 15 amino acids long. CDR1 and CDR2 (germline): SGHNT, YYREEE (reference sequence). J was trimmed by 5 bases and V by 0 bases; bases with no gene match: 8. This chain's CDR3 is CASSLGSRGLDEQYF. CDR3 nucleotides: TGTGCCAGCAGCTTGGGTTCGAGGGGGCTGGACGAGCAGTACTTC.

The chain carries TRBV30 and TRBJ1-4; 7 bases agree with TRBD1. Germline-derived CDR1 and CDR2 are GTSNPN and SVGIG (reference sequence). The junction had 6 bases not matched to a gene; V was cut back by 3 bases and J by 2 bases. The CDR3 covers 15 residues. CDR3 in DNA: TGTGCCTGGAGCGATGACAGGGTTACTAATGAAAAACTGTTTTTT. Protein sequence: CAWSDDRVTNEKLFF. Drawing the rest from reference TRBV30 and TRBJ1-4, the complete variable domain is SQTIHQWPATLVQPVGSPLSLECTVEGTSNPNLYWYRQAAGRGLQLLFYSVGIGQISSEVPQNLSASRPQDRQFILSSKKLLLSDSGFYLCAWSDDRVTNEKLFFGSGTQLSVL.

This clone was seen just once. V is TRBV18 and J is TRBJ1-6, with 10 bases identical to TRBD1. CDR3 length: 16 amino acids. Germline V CDR1 and CDR2: KGHSH, LQKENI. V lost 7 bases, J lost 8 bases, and 11 bases stayed unmatched. The CDR3 sequence is CASCYARDRGDSPLHF. DNA for the CDR3: TGTGCCAGCTGTTACGCCCGGGACAGGGGCGATTCACCCCTCCACTTT.

V is TRBV9 and J is TRBJ2-3; a possible D gene is TRBD1 (6 bases). The CDR3 runs 15 residues. Germline V gene sequence: CDR1 SGDLS, CDR2 YYNGEE. The V end was cut by 4 bases, the J end by 6 bases, with 18 bases between. The CDR3 nucleotides are TGTGCCAGCAGCTCAGGGGCCCACTATATGGATACGCAGTATTTT. This gives the protein CASSSGAHYMDTQYF.

The chain recombines TRBV28 with TRBJ1-4; D not resolved. CDR3 size: 15 residues. Deletions cut 2 bases from V and 0 bases from J, with 7 bases between. Germline values: CDR1 MDHEN, CDR2 SYDVKM. CDR3 protein: CASSLQAATNEKLFF. The CDR3 DNA reads as TGTGCCAGCAGTTTACAGGCCGCAACTAATGAAAAACTGTTTTTT.

This clone has just a few counts. The rearrangement joins TRBV5-1 to TRBJ2-3; TRBD2 matches 10 bases. CDR1 SGHRS and CDR2 YFSETQ come from the germline V gene. Trimming cost V 4 bases and J 10 bases; bases outside gene matches: 3. This CDR3 is built from 12 residues. The DNA for the CDR3 is TGCGCCAGCAGCGCCACTAGCGGGGCGCAGTATTTT. It encodes CASSATSGAQYF. Variable domain in full (rest from reference TRBV5-1 and TRBJ2-3): KAGVTQTPRYLIKTRGQQVTLSCSPISGHRSVSWYQQTPGQGLQFLFEYFSETQRNKGNFPGRFSGRQFSNSRSEMNVSTLELGDSALYLCASSATSGAQYFGPGTRLTVL.

In its sample, this clone was seen once. V and J are TRBV2 and TRBJ2-7; TRBD2 is a possible D gene (5 bases). The germline gives CDR1 SNHLY, CDR2 FYNNEI. This CDR3 is built from 14 residues. V dropped 3 bases and J dropped 3 bases, with 12 bases sitting between them. DNA of the CDR3: TGTGCCAGCAGTGATCGGAGGTGGAGCTACGAGCAGTACTTC. Translating it yields CASSDRRWSYEQYF.

CDR3: CASSPGVGGYTF. CDR3 bases: TGTGCCAGCAGCCCAGGGGTTGGTGGCTACACCTTC. J is TRBJ1-2 and V is TRBV3-1 (or the pseudogene TRBV3-2); D might be TRBD1 (6 bases). The V gene's germline CDR1 is LGHDT and CDR2 YNNKEL (reference sequence). This CDR3 is 12 amino acids long. V gave up 4 bases and J gave up 7 bases, with 10 bases separating them.

The chain employs TRBV7-2 and TRBJ1-3, with 9 bases that match TRBD1. V lost 2 bases to trimming and J lost 4 bases; unmatched junction nucleotides: 3. The CDR3 contains 15 residues. Germline V gene sequence: CDR1 SGHTA, CDR2 FQGNSA. In DNA, the CDR3 is TGTGCCAGCAGCTTAAGGACAGGGGTGGGAAACACCATATATTTT. Protein sequence: CASSLRTGVGNTIYF.

This chain uses TRBV21-1 with TRBJ2-1; the table's TRBD2 call for D was not verified on the DNA. TRBV21-1 is noted as a pseudogene. CDR3 length: 15 residues. The chain's CDR3 is CASSKVTSGYNEQFF. The CDR3 DNA reads as TGTGCCAGCAGCAAAGTGACTAGCGGGTACAATGAGCAGTTCTTC.

This clone was counted a few times. The rearrangement joins TRBV6-1 to TRBJ2-7, with a weak D call TRBD1 (6 bases). Germline CDR1 reads MNHNS; CDR2 reads SASEGT. The CDR3 runs 14 residues. Trimming left V 6 bases short and J 0 bases short, with 12 bases between. Here the CDR3 reads CASSQSQGSYEQYF. CDR3 nucleotide sequence: TGTGCCAGCAGCCAATCACAGGGCTCCTACGAGCAGTACTTC.

The rearrangement links TRBV19 to TRBJ1-2; D is undetermined. The CDR3 sequence is 14 residues long. The V gene's germline CDR1 is LNHDA and CDR2 SQIVND (reference sequence). Trimming stripped 7 bases from V and 3 bases from J, with 15 bases between. The CDR3 DNA sequence: TGTGCCAGTACCCAACAAAAGGGAGACTATGGCTACACCTTC. Its translation is CASTQQKGDYGYTF.

This chain joins TRBV29-1 and TRBJ2-7, with D tentatively TRBD1 (5 bases). CDR3 size: 11 residues. Germline CDR1 SQVTM, CDR2 ANQGSEA. V lost 7 bases, J lost 6 bases, and 13 bases lay in between. This CDR3 reads CSARGWGEQYF. The DNA of the CDR3 is TGCAGCGCTAGGGGCTGGGGCGAGCAGTACTTC.

This clone was recorded once. The chain couples TRBV6-1 to TRBJ2-1; 14 bases line up with TRBD2. After removal of 1 base from V and 2 bases from J, the junction contained 1 base not matched to a gene. The CDR3 consists of 17 residues. The V gene's germline CDR1 is MNHNS and CDR2 SASEGT. CDR3 protein: CASSEVTSGRAYNEQFF. The CDR3 coding sequence is TGTGCCAGCAGTGAAGTGACTAGCGGGAGGGCCTACAATGAGCAGTTCTTC.

The chain links TRBV5-1 to TRBJ1-1; 9 bases agree with TRBD1. After removal of 4 bases from V and 3 bases from J, the junction contained 4 bases not matched to a gene. This CDR3 has 14 amino acids. The germline gives CDR1 SGHRS, CDR2 YFSETQ. The CDR3 here is CASSPQGAYTEAFF. In nucleotides, the CDR3 is TGCGCCAGCAGCCCACAGGGGGCTTACACTGAAGCTTTCTTT.

J is TRBJ1-1 and V is TRBV12-5, with TRBD1 identical over 9 bases. V dropped 1 base and J dropped 1; count of bases not matched to a gene: 7. There are 17 residues in the CDR3. Germline CDR1 and CDR2: LGHNT and FRNRAP. The CDR3 sequence is CASGLGGQGPGNTEAFF. CDR3 DNA sequence: TGTGCTAGTGGTTTGGGTGGACAGGGGCCAGGGAACACTGAAGCTTTCTTT.

The chain combines TRBV7-3 with TRBJ1-3; no clear D gene. CDR1 is SGHTA and CDR2 is FQGTGA in the germline V gene. This CDR3 region has 16 residues. V dropped 2 bases and J dropped 0 bases, with 11 bases sitting between them. The CDR3: CASSLERTNSGNTIYF. In DNA form, the CDR3 reads TGTGCCAGCAGCTTAGAAAGAACAAACTCTGGAAACACCATATATTTT.

V usage is TRBV12-5 and J usage is TRBJ1-4; D is undetermined. Trimming shortened V by 3 bases and J by 6 bases, and 8 bases separated the two germline ends. Germline assignment: CDR1 LGHNT and CDR2 FRNRAP. The CDR3 length is 13 residues. In nucleotides, the CDR3 is TGTGCTAGTGGTTTTAGCAGTGATGAAAAACTGTTTTTT. It is translated as CASGFSSDEKLFF.

The gene calls are TRBV4-3 and TRBJ1-5; no definite D call. V gave up 0 bases and J gave up 2 bases, with 11 bases separating them. CDR1 is LGHNA and CDR2 is YSLEER in the germline V gene. The CDR3 runs 16 residues. The CDR3: CASSQDSIGGNQPQHF. CDR3 sequence (DNA): TGCGCCAGCAGCCAAGACTCGATCGGTGGCAATCAGCCCCAGCATTTT.

This clone has a single count. The chain employs TRBV30 and TRBJ2-7; D might be TRBD2 (5 bases). V shed 1 base and J shed 3 bases, with 13 bases lying between them. The CDR3 sequence is 14 residues long. The V gene's germline CDR1 is GTSNPN and CDR2 SVGIG (reference sequence). This chain's CDR3 is CAWSAGIFDYEQYF. DNA for the CDR3: TGTGCCTGGAGTGCCGGGATTTTTGACTACGAGCAGTACTTC.

This rearrangement joins TRBV7-2 to TRBJ2-1; D may be TRBD2 (6 bases). V shed 4 bases and J shed 6 bases, with 13 bases lying between them. The CDR3 spans 14 residues. The V gene's germline CDR1 is SGHTA and CDR2 FQGNSA. The CDR3 reads CASSSRLDPNEQFF. The DNA for the CDR3 is TGTGCCAGCAGCTCTCGACTAGACCCCAATGAGCAGTTCTTC.

This clone has only one observation. This chain uses TRBV10-1 with TRBJ2-1; TRBD2 agrees at 8 bases. Germline V gives CDR1 WNHNN, CDR2 SYGVQD (reference sequence). With V trimmed by 6 bases and J by 0 bases, 1 base remained unmatched. CDR3 length equals 14 residues. In DNA form, the CDR3 reads TGCGCCAGCAGCACTAGCGGCTCCTACAATGAGCAGTTCTTC. It codes for CASSTSGSYNEQFF.

The chain has TRBV28 and TRBJ1-2; TRBD1 matches at 10 bases. The trim removed 6 bases at V and 4 bases at J, leaving 5 bases unmatched. This CDR3 spans 14 amino acids. The germline V gene encodes CDR1 MDHEN and CDR2 SYDVKM. The chain's CDR3 is CASRLDRGSYGYTF. The CDR3 DNA reads TGTGCCAGCAGATTGGACAGGGGGAGCTATGGCTACACCTTC.

This sequence joins TRBV7-3 and TRBJ1-1; D might be TRBD1 (5 bases). CDR1 and CDR2 from the germline V gene are SGHTA and FQGTGA. V was clipped by 2 bases and J by 5 bases, with 15 bases between them. This CDR3 is 15 amino acids long. The CDR3 sequence: CASSLRARGDTEAFF. In nucleotides, the CDR3 is TGTGCCAGCAGCTTACGGGCGCGGGGGGATACTGAAGCTTTCTTT.

This clone appeared a few times. The chain is built from TRBV24-1 and TRBJ1-5, with a weak D call TRBD1 (6 bases). Trimming took off 4 bases at V and 11 bases at J, with 20 bases between the two ends. The CDR3 sequence is 15 residues long. Germline loops: CDR1 KGHDR, CDR2 SFDVKD. The CDR3 here is CATSEQDGTPGSQHF. The CDR3 DNA reads as TGTGCCACCAGTGAGCAGGACGGGACACCCGGCTCCCAGCATTTT.

The V call is TRBV18, the J call TRBJ1-1; maybe TRBD1 (5 bases). This CDR3 spans 14 amino acids. Germline assignment: CDR1 KGHSH and CDR2 LQKENI. V lost 2 bases to trimming and J lost 4 bases, with 11 bases between them. The CDR3 nucleotides are TGTGCCAGCTCACCATTTACCGGGGGCACTGAAGCTTTCTTT. It specifies CASSPFTGGTEAFF. Full variable domain (rest looked up from reference TRBV18 and TRBJ1-1): NAGVMQNPRHLVRRRGQEARLRCSPMKGHSHVYWYRQLPEEGLKFMVYLQKENIIDESGMPKERFSAEFPKEGPSILRIQQVVRGDSAAYFCASSPFTGGTEAFFGQGTRLTVV.

This clone occurred a few times. The chain employs TRBV7-5 and TRBJ2-1; TRBD2 is the table's D call, not checked against the DNA. TRBV7-5 represents a pseudogene. The CDR3 loop spans 14 amino acids. Here the CDR3 reads CARSPSGSYNEQFF. In nucleotides, the CDR3 is TGTGCCAGAAGCCCTAGCGGGAGCTACAATGAGCAGTTCTTC.